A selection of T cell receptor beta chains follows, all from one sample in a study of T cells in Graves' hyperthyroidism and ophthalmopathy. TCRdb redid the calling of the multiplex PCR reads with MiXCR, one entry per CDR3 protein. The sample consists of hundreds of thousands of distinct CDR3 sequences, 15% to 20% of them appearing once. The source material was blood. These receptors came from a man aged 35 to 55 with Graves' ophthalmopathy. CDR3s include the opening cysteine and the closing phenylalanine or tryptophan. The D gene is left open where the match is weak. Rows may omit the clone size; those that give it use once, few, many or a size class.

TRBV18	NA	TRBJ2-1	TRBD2	TGTGCCAGCTCACCACCCGGACCAGCGGGAGGGGATGAGCAGTTCTTC	CASSPPGPAGGDEQFF
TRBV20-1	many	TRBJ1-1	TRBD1	TGCAGTGCTAGGAGGGACAGTGGGATGAACACTGAAGCTTTCTTT	CSARRDSGMNTEAFF
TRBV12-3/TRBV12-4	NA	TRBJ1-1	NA	TGTGCCAGCAGTTTGCAGGGGCTGAACACTGAAGCTTCCTTT	CASSLQGLNTEASF
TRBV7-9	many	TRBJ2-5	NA	TGTGCCAGCAGCTTAGTTTCAGCGATAGAGACCCAGTACTTC	CASSLVSAIETQYF
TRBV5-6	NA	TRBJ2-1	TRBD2	TGTGCCAGCAGCTTAAGACTAGCGGGGCTTATAGGGCAGTTCTTC	CASSLRLAGLIGQFF
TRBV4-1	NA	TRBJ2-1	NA	TGCGCCAGCAGCCAAGTTGAGGGGCCAAGCTCCTACAATGAGCAGTTCTTC	CASSQVEGPSSYNEQFF
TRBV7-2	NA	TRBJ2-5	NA	TGTGCCAGCAGCCCCGGGGGAAGGACCCAGTACTTC	CASSPGGRTQYF
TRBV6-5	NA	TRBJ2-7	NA	TGTGCCAGCAGTTACTCCCCCCAGCCTTGGTGGGAGCAGTACTTC	CASSYSPQPWWEQYF
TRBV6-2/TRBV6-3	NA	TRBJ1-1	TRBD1	TGTGCCAGCAGTCCCCCAAGGAAGGGGGCCCAAACGACTGAAGCTTTCTTT	CASSPPRKGAQTTEAFF
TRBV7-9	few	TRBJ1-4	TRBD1	TGTGCCAGCAGCCGCCCCGACAGGGGAGAAAAGCTGTTTTTT	CASSRPDRGEKLFF
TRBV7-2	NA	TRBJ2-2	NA	TGTGCCAGCAGCTTAGGGGAGGGGGGTGCGACCGGGGAGCTGTTTTTT	CASSLGEGGATGELFF
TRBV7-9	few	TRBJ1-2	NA	TGTGCCAGCAGCTACCAGGGAAGCTATGGCTACACCTTC	CASSYQGSYGYTF
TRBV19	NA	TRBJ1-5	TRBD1	TGTGCCAGTAGTATGCGGGACAGTTATAGCAATCAGCCCCAGCATTTT	CASSMRDSYSNQPQHF
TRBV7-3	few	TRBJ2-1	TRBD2	TGTGCCAGCAGCGCGTGGACTAGCGATGAGCAGTTCTTC	CASSAWTSDEQFF
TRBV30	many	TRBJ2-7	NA	TGTGCCTGGACAGGGTCTGGCGAGCAGTACTTC	CAWTGSGEQYF
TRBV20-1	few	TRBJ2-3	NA	TGCAGTGCTAGAGATCGAGGCCGTATTAGCACAGATACGCAGTATTTT	CSARDRGRISTDTQYF
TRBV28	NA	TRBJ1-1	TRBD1	TGTGCCAGCAGGCCGACCCAGGGGGGAACTGAAGCTTTCTTT	CASRPTQGGTEAFF
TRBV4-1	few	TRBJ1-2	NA	TGCGCCAGCAGCCAACCCGCAGGGGCGCGGGGCTACACCTTC	CASSQPAGARGYTF
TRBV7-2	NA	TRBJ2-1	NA	TGTGCCAGCAGCTTAGCACAGGGCCACGCCCCATTTGGGTCTGAGCAGTTCTTC	CASSLAQGHAPFGSEQFF
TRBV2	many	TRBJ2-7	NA	TGTGCCAGCAGACCGACAGGAGGTGGGGAGCAGTACTTC	CASRPTGGGEQYF
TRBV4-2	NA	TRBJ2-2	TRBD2	TGTGCCAGCAGCCTGACTAGCGGGGGCACCGGGGAGCTGTTTTTT	CASSLTSGGTGELFF
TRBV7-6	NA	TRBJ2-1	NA	TGTGCCAGCAGCTCCTCTATTGTCTCGTACAATGAGCAGTTCTTC	CASSSSIVSYNEQFF
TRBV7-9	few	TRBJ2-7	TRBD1	TGTGCCAGCGTCCGGACAGGGTACACCTACGGGCAGTACTTC	CASVRTGYTYGQYF
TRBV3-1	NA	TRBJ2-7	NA	TGTGCCAGCAACAACCACGGGACGGCTCGGGACGAGCAGTACTTC	CASNNHGTARDEQYF
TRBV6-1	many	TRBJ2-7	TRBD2	TGTGCCACCAAGCGACTAGCGGGAGGGGCTGAGTCCTACGAGCAGTACTTC	CATKRLAGGAESYEQYF
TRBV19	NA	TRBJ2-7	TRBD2	TGTGCCAGTAGCCCGGCTAGCGGGGGGACCGAGCAGTACTTC	CASSPASGGTEQYF
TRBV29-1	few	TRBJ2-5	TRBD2	TGCAGCGTTGAAGATCTCCCGGGGGGTAAGGGGGAGACCCAGTACTTC	CSVEDLPGGKGETQYF
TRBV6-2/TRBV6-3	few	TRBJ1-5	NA	TGTGCCAGCAGTTACTCGGGCCCGACCGGCAATCAGCCCCAGCATTTT	CASSYSGPTGNQPQHF
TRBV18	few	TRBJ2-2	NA	TGTGCCAGCTCACTTACGGGGGAGTCGAACACCGGGGAGCTGTTTTTT	CASSLTGESNTGELFF
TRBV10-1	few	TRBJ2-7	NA	TGCGCCAGCTACGAGCAGTACTTC	CASYEQYF
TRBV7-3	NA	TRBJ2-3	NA	TGTGCCAGCAGCCCTGATTCGGGCACAGATACGCAGTATTTT	CASSPDSGTDTQYF
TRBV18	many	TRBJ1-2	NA	TGTGCCAGCTCACCACGGAAAGGCCCGGGTGATGGCTACACCTTC	CASSPRKGPGDGYTF
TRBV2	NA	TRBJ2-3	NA	TGTGCCAGCAGTGACGCTTTTAGCACAGATACGCAGTATTTT	CASSDAFSTDTQYF
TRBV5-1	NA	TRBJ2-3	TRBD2	TGCGCCAGCAGCTTGCATCGGATAGGACTAGGCACAGATACGCAGTATTTT	CASSLHRIGLGTDTQYF
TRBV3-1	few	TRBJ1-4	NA	TGTGCCAGCAGCCAAGATGTCCCTATGGGGGAAAAACTGTTTTTT	CASSQDVPMGEKLFF
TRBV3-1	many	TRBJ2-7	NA	TGTGCCAGCAGCCAAGAAGGGGGACGGGTACAGTACTTC	CASSQEGGRVQYF
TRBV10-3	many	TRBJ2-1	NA	TGTGCCATCAGTGAGTTGTCCGGGAGGACAGACCGGAGGGATGAGCAGTTCTTC	CAISELSGRTDRRDEQFF
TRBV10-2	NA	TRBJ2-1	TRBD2	TGCGCCAGCAGCTATAGCCCGGGACTAGCGGGGGGGCAGCGGGTTGTTAGTGAGCAGTTCTTC	CASSYSPGLAGGQRVVSEQFF
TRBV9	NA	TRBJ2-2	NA	TGTGCCAGCAGCGTATCTTTGAACACCGGGGAGCTGTTTTTT	CASSVSLNTGELFF
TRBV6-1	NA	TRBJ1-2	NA	TGTGCCAGCAGTCAGACAACTAACTATGGCTACGCCTTC	CASSQTTNYGYAF
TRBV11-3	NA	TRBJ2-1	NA	TGTGCCAGCAGCTCCCGGTCTGGGGCGGGCAATGAGCAGTTCTTC	CASSSRSGAGNEQFF
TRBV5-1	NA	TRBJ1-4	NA	TGCGCCAGCAGTCCCTCCTGGGGCATCGGCGACGGCCTTAATGAAAAACTGTTTTTT	CASSPSWGIGDGLNEKLFF
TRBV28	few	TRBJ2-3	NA	TGTGCCAGCAGTTTATTCTTTCGGGGAGGAGATACGCAGTATTTT	CASSLFFRGGDTQYF
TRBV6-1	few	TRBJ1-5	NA	TGTGCCAGCACCCCGGGGGGTCATCAGCCCCAGCATTTT	CASTPGGHQPQHF
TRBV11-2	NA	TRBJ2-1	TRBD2	TGTGCCAGCACCCCAGCGGGGGGCGGTGAGCAGTTCTTC	CASTPAGGGEQFF
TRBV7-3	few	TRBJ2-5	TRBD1	TGTGCCAGCAGCTCCGGGACAGGGGCCTCCCAAGAGACCCAGTACTTC	CASSSGTGASQETQYF
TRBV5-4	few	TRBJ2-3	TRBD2	TGTGCCAGCAGCTTGTCACTAGCGGGAGGACATGCACCAGATACGCAGTATTTT	CASSLSLAGGHAPDTQYF
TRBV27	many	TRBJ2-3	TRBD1	TGTGCCAGCAGTTTCCCCCCGGGACAGAGGTCTACAGATACGCAGTATTTT	CASSFPPGQRSTDTQYF
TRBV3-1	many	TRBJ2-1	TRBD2	TGTGCCAGCAGTCAGAGCGGGAGGGCCCTTTATGAGCAGTTCTTC	CASSQSGRALYEQFF
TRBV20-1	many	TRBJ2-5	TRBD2	TGCAGTGCCGTGGGGGGGGAGGAGACCCAGTACTTC	CSAVGGEETQYF
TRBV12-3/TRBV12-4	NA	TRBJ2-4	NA	TGTGCCAGCAGTACTAGTCAGGGGAAGCACAAAAACATTCAGTACTTC	CASSTSQGKHKNIQYF
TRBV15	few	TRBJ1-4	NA	TGTGCCACCAGCAGAGATAGAGGAACTGAAAAACTGTTTTTT	CATSRDRGTEKLFF